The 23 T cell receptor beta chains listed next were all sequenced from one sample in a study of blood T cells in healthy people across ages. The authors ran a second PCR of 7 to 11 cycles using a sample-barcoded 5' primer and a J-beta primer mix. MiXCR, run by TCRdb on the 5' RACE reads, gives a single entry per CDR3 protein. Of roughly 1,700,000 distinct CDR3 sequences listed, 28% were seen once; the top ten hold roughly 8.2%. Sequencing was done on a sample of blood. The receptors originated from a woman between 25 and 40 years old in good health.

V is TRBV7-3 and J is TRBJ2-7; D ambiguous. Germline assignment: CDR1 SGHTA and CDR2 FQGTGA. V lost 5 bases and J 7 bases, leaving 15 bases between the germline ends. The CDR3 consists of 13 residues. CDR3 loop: CASSPNNDSEQYF. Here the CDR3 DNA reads TGTGCCAGCAGCCCGAACAATGATTCGGAGCAGTACTTC.

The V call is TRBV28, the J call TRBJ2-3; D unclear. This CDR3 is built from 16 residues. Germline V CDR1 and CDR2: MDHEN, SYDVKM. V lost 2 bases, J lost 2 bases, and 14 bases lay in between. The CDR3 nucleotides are TGTGCCAGCAGTTTACTGAACGGCCCTGACACAGATACGCAGTATTTT. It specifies CASSLLNGPDTDTQYF.

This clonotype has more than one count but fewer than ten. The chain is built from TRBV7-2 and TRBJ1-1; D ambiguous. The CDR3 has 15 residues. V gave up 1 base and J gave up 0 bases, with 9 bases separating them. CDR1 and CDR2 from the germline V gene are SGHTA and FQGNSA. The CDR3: CASSLDLGVNTEAFF. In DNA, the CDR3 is TGTGCCAGCAGCTTAGATCTGGGAGTGAACACTGAAGCTTTCTTT.

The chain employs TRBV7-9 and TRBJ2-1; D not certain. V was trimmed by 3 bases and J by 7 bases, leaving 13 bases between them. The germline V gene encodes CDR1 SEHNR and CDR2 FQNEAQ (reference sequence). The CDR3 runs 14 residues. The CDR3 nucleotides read TGTGCCAGCAGCTTTGGTTACTCCGAAAATGAGCAGTTCTTC. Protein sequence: CASSFGYSENEQFF.

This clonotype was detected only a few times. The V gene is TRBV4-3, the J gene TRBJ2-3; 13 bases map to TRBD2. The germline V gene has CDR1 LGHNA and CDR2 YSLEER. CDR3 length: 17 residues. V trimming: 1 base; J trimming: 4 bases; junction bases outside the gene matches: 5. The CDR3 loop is CASSQGTSGSAPDTQYF. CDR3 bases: TGCGCCAGCAGCCAAGGGACTAGCGGGAGCGCGCCAGATACGCAGTATTTT.

CDR3: CAWSVPGMDYGYTF. CDR3 nucleotides: TGTGCCTGGAGTGTACCAGGGATGGACTATGGCTACACCTTC. The chain joins TRBV30 to TRBJ1-2; D might be TRBD1 (5 bases). Trimming removed 0 bases at V and 3 bases at J, with 11 bases between. CDR1 is GTSNPN and CDR2 is SVGIG in the germline V gene (reference sequence). The length of the CDR3 is 14 residues.

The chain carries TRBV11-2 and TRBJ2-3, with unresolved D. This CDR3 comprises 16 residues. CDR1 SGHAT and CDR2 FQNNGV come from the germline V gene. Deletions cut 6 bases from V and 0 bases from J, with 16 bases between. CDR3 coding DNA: TGTGCCAGCAGGGCCCTGGGTGCAGCGAGCACAGATACGCAGTATTTT. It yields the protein CASRALGAASTDTQYF.

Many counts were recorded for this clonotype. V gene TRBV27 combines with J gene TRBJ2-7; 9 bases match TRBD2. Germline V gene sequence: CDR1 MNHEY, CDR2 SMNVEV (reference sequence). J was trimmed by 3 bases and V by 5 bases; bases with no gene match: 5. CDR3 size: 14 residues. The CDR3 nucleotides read TGTGCCAGCAGTCCCGCGACTAGCGGCTACGAGCAGTACTTC. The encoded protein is CASSPATSGYEQYF.

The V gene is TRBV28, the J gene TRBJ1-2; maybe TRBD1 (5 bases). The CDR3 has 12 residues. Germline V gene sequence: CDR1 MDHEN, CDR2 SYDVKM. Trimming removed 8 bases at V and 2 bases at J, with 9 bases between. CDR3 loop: CASGTLNYGYTF. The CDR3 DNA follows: TGTGCCAGCGGGACCTTAAACTATGGCTACACCTTC.

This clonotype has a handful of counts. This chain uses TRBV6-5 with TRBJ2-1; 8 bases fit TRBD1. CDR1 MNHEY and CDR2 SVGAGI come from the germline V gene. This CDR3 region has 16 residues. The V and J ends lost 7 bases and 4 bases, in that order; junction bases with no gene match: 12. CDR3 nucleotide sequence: TGTGCCAGCACACACTTACAGGGGGTGGCGTACAATGAGCAGTTCTTC. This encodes CASTHLQGVAYNEQFF.

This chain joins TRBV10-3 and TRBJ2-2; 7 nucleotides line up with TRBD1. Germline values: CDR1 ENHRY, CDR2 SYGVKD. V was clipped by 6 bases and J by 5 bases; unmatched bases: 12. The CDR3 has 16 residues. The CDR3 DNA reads TGTGCCATCAGGGCTAAGGGGGCCTCGTCTACCGGGGAGCTGTTTTTT. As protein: CAIRAKGASSTGELFF.

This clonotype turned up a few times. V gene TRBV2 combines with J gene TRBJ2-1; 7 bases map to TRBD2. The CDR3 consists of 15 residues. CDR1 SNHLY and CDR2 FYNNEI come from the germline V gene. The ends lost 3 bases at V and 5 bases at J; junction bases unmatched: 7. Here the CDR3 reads CASSDLGLDNNEQFF. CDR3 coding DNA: TGTGCCAGCAGTGATTTAGGACTAGATAACAATGAGCAGTTCTTC.

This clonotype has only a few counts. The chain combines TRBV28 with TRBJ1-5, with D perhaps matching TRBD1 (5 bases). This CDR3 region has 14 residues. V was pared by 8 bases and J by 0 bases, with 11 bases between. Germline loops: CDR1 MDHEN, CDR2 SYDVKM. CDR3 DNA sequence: TGTGCCAGCCGGGGGTATGATAGCAATCAGCCCCAGCATTTT. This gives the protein CASRGYDSNQPQHF.

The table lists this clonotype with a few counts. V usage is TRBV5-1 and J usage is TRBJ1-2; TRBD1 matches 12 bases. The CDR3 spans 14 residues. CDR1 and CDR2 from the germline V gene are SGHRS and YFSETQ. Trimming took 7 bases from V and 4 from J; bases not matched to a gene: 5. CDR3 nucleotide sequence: TGCGCCAGCGGGACAGGGGGCGAGGTCTATGGCTACACCTTC. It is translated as CASGTGGEVYGYTF.

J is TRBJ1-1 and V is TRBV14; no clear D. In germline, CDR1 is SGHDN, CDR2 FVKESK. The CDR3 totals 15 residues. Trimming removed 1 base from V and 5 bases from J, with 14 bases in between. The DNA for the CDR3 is TGTGCCAGCAGCCAAGTCAACTCTCTGGGAACTGAAGCTTTCTTT. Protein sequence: CASSQVNSLGTEAFF. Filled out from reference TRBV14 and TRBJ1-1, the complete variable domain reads EAGVTQFPSHSVIEKGQTVTLRCDPISGHDNLYWYRRVMGKEIKFLLHFVKESKQDESGMPNNRFLAERTGGTYSTLKVQPAELEDSGVYFCASSQVNSLGTEAFFGQGTRLTVV.

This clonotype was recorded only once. CDR3 sequence: CASSPQTGTSYEQYF. CDR3 sequence (DNA): TGTGCCAGCAGCCCACAGACGGGAACCAGCTACGAGCAGTACTTC. The J gene is TRBJ2-5, the V gene TRBV14, with a weak D call TRBD2 (5 bases). The J call may be faulty, since TRBJ2-7 better matches the DNA end. The CDR3 spans 15 residues. Germline loops: CDR1 SGHDN, CDR2 FVKESK.

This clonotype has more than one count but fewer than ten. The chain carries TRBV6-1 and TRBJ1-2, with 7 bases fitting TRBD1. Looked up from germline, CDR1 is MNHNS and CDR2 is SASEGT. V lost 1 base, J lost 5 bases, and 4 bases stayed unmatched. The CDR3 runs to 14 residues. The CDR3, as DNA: TGTGCCAGCAGTGAAGAGCAGGGGGAATATGGCTACACCTTC. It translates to CASSEEQGEYGYTF.

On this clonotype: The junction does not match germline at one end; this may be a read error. The CDR3 spells CVSSLGGTSGYNEQFF. DNA for the CDR3: TGTGTCAGCAGTTTGGGGGGGACTAGCGGGTACAATGAGCAGTTCTTC. This rearrangement joins TRBV6-6 to TRBJ2-1; TRBD2 matches at 12 bases. There are 16 residues in the CDR3. The V gene's germline CDR1 is MNHNY and CDR2 SVGAGI (reference sequence).

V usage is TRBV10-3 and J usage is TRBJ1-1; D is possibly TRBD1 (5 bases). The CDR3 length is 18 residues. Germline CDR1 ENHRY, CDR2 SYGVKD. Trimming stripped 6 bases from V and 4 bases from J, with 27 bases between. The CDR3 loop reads CAISDSPAGLRGGTEAFF. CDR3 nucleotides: TGTGCCATCAGCGATTCCCCAGCGGGACTCCGGGGGGGCACTGAAGCTTTCTTT.

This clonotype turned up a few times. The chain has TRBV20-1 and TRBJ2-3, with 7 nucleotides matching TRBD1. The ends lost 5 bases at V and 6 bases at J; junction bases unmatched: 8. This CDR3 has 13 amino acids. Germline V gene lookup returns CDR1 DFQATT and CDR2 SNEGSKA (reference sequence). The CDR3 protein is CSAGPEGGDTQYF. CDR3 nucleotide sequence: TGCAGTGCTGGACCCGAAGGGGGCGATACGCAGTATTTT.

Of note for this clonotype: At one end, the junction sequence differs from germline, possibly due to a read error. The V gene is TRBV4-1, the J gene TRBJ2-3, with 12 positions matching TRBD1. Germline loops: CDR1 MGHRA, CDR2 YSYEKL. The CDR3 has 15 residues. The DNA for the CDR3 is TGCGCCAACAGCCAGGGACAGGGGGCGCGGGGTACGCAGTATTTT. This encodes CANSQGQGARGTQYF.

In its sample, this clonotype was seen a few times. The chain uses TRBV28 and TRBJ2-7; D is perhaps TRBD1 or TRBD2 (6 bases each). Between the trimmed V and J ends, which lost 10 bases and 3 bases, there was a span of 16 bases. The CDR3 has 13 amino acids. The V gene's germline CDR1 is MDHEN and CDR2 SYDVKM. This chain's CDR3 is CATRDRGLYEQYF. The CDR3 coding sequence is TGTGCCACCCGGGACCGGGGGCTCTACGAGCAGTACTTC.

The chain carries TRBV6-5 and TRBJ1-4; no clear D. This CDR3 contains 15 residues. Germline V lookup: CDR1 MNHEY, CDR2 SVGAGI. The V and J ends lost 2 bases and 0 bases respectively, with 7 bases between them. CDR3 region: CASSYQGTTNEKLFF. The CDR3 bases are TGTGCCAGCAGTTACCAAGGGACAACTAATGAAAAACTGTTTTTT.